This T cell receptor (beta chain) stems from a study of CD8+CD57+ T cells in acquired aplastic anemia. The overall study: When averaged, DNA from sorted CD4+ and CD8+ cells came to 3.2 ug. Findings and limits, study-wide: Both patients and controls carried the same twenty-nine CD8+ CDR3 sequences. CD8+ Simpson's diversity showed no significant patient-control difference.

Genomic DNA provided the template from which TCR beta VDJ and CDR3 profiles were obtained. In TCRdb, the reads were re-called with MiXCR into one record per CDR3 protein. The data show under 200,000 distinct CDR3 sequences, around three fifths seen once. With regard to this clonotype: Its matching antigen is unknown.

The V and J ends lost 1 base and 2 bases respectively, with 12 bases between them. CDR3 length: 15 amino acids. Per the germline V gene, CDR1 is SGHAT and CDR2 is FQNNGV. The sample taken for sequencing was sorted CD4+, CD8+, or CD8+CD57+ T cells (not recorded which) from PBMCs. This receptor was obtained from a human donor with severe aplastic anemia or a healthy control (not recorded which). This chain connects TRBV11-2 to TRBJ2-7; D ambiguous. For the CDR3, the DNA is TGTGCCAGCAGCTTAGCGGAAAGGGTAACCTACGAGCAGTACTTC. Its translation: CASSLAERVTYEQYF.